A single sample is the source of the 4 T cell receptor beta chains below, sequenced in a study of T cells after yellow fever vaccination. MiXCR, applied by TCRdb to the 5' RACE reads, yields one record per CDR3 protein. This sample yields fewer than 400,000 distinct CDR3 sequences, of which 6.2% are seen a single time; roughly 15% belongs to the top ten. The sequenced sample was PBMCs, obtained 5 days after the yellow fever booster vaccination. The source of these receptors is a man aged 30 to 39 who received the YFV17D yellow fever vaccine.

The chain couples TRBV6-5 to TRBJ1-6; D call uncertain. V was shortened by 3 bases and J by 9 bases, with 6 bases between the two germline ends. This CDR3 has 12 residues. CDR1 is MNHEY and CDR2 is SVGAGI in the germline V gene. The CDR3 loop reads CASSYFASPLHF. The CDR3 nucleotides are TGTGCCAGCAGTTATTTTGCTTCACCCCTCCACTTT.

This chain connects TRBV5-1 to TRBJ2-5; D is tentatively TRBD1 or TRBD2 (5 bases each). V dropped 0 bases and J dropped 3 bases, with 12 bases sitting between them. This CDR3 is built from 15 residues. The germline gives CDR1 SGHRS, CDR2 YFSETQ. CDR3: CASSLGGPQKETQYF. The CDR3 DNA follows: TGCGCCAGCAGCTTGGGGGGACCTCAGAAAGAGACCCAGTACTTC.

The chain recombines TRBV19 with TRBJ2-2, with TRBD1 identical over 7 bases. The CDR3 consists of 16 residues. The germline CDR1 and CDR2 sequences are LNHDA and SQIVND (reference sequence). Germline trimming cut 3 bases from V and 3 bases from J; bases unmatched to any gene: 7. As DNA, the CDR3 is TGTGCCAGTAGTATTTCCAACAGGGGACACACCGGGGAGCTGTTTTTT. This codes for CASSISNRGHTGELFF.

This clonotype showed up many times. The rearrangement uses TRBV20-1 and TRBJ1-5, with no clear D. The germline V gene has CDR1 DFQATT and CDR2 SNEGSKA (reference sequence). CDR3 length: 15 amino acids. With 3 bases removed from V and 5 bases from J, the gap between germline ends came to 17 bases. CDR3 sequence reads: CSAREGAGPYQPQHF. CDR3 bases: TGCAGTGCTAGGGAAGGCGCAGGCCCATATCAGCCCCAGCATTTT.